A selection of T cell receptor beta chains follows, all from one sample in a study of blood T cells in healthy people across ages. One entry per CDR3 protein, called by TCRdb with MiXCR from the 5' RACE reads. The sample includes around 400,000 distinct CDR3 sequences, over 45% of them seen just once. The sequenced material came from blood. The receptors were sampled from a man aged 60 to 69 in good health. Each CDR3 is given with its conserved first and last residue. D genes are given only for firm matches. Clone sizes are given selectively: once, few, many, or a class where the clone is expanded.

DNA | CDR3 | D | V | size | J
TGTGCCACCAGGGGACTAGCGGGAGATGGAGATACGCAGTATTTT | CATRGLAGDGDTQYF | TRBD2 | TRBV24-1 | few | TRBJ2-3
TGTGCCAGCAGTGCCGGGAACAGAGCCTACGAGCAGTACTTC | CASSAGNRAYEQYF | . | TRBV6-1 | many | TRBJ2-7
TGCAGTGCTACTCCGACCGGGGAGCAGTACTTC | CSATPTGEQYF | . | TRBV20-1 | few | TRBJ2-4
TGTGCCGGCAGCCCCGGGACAGGTAGTCTCTATGGCTACACCTTC | CAGSPGTGSLYGYTF | TRBD1 | TRBV5-6 | . | TRBJ1-2
TGCGCCGGCAATCAGGGGGTAGGTGCAGATACGCAGTATTTT | CAGNQGVGADTQYF | TRBD1 | TRBV10-2 | . | TRBJ2-3
TGTGCCAGCCGGGGGGGCCTCTACGAGCAGTACTTC | CASRGGLYEQYF | TRBD2 | TRBV2 | . | TRBJ2-7
TGCGGCGTTGCTACTAGCGGGAGTATTAGCGAGCAGTACTTC | CGVATSGSISEQYF | TRBD2 | TRBV29-1 | . | TRBJ2-7
TGTGCCAGCAGCACTGGACAGCGGGGGAATGAAAAACTGTTTTTT | CASSTGQRGNEKLFF | . | TRBV7-2 | . | TRBJ1-4
TGTGCCAGCAGTTTATCCTTGCAGGTCTATTATGGCTACACCTTC | CASSLSLQVYYGYTF | . | TRBV27 | . | TRBJ1-2
TGTGCCAGCAGTGTAGGGCGACAGGGGATAGATACGCAGTATTTT | CASSVGRQGIDTQYF | TRBD1 | TRBV6-1 | . | TRBJ2-3
TGCGCCAGCACCGGACCACAGGTTGAGCAGTTCTTC | CASTGPQVEQFF | . | TRBV5-1 | . | TRBJ2-1
TGCGCCAGCAGCCAAGAGGGACAGGGTCGCTACGAGCAGTACTTC | CASSQEGQGRYEQYF | TRBD1 | TRBV4-1 | few | TRBJ2-7
TGTGCCAGCAGTAGATTAGGGGTCAATGAGCAGTTCTTC | CASSRLGVNEQFF | . | TRBV7-9 | . | TRBJ2-1
TGTGCCAGCACCCTAGGGGGACTAGCCCCCGGGAGGCCAGATACGCAGTATTTT | CASTLGGLAPGRPDTQYF | TRBD2 | TRBV12-3/TRBV12-4 | . | TRBJ2-3
TGTGCCAGCAGCGTCGACTTAGCTAACTATGGCTACACCTTC | CASSVDLANYGYTF | . | TRBV9 | . | TRBJ1-2
TGTGCCAGCAGTTACTTCCTCGGGACAGGGGGCCCCTACGAGCAGTACTTC | CASSYFLGTGGPYEQYF | TRBD1 | TRBV6-5 | many | TRBJ2-7
TGCAGTGCTAGAGAAATGGGACTCCTCAATCAGCCCCAGCATTTT | CSAREMGLLNQPQHF | . | TRBV20-1 | . | TRBJ1-5
TGTGCCAGCAGGGATTCGGGGGACGGTGAAAAACTGTTTTTT | CASRDSGDGEKLFF | . | TRBV2 | . | TRBJ1-4
TGTGCCAGCAGCTCCCACCGGGCGCCCAATGAGCAGTTCTTC | CASSSHRAPNEQFF | . | TRBV7-9 | . | TRBJ2-1
TGCAGTGCTAAGGGGGGACAGGGGGTCTATGGCTACACCTTC | CSAKGGQGVYGYTF | TRBD1 | TRBV20-1 | . | TRBJ1-2
TGTGCCAGCAGCCAAGGGGTCGCAGATACGCAGTATTTT | CASSQGVADTQYF | . | TRBV3-1 | many | TRBJ2-3
TGCGCCAGCAGCCAAGAGCCGGGGTTAGGGAATGAGCAGTACTTC | CASSQEPGLGNEQYF | . | TRBV4-1 | . | TRBJ2-7
TGTGGCCCGCGGATTGTCACAGATACGCAGTATTTT | CGPRIVTDTQYF | . | TRBV6-2/TRBV6-3 | few | TRBJ2-3
TGTGCCAGCAGCGCGGGCAGGGTTGATACGCAGTATTTT | CASSAGRVDTQYF | . | TRBV7-2 | . | TRBJ2-3
TGCAGTGCTAGAGTTCTCGCAGGACAGGGGTATAAAGGCTACACCTTC | CSARVLAGQGYKGYTF | TRBD1 | TRBV20-1 | . | TRBJ1-2
TGCGCCAGCAGCCTCCAGGGAACTAATGAAAAACTGTTTTTT | CASSLQGTNEKLFF | . | TRBV5-1 | . | TRBJ1-4
TGTGCCAGCAGTTTGGGGGGCGGGGGGCGTGAGCAGTTCTTC | CASSLGGGGREQFF | TRBD2 | TRBV12-3/TRBV12-4 | many | TRBJ2-1
TGTGCCACCAGTGAAGCGGGAGTTGGCACAGATACGCAGTATTTT | CATSEAGVGTDTQYF | TRBD2 | TRBV24-1 | many | TRBJ2-3
TGCAGTGCTAGAGATCTCAGCCGGACCTACAATGAGCAGTTCTTC | CSARDLSRTYNEQFF | . | TRBV20-1 | . | TRBJ2-1
TGTGCCAGCAGTGATCTCGGGGGCGGCTACACCTTC | CASSDLGGGYTF | . | TRBV2 | many | TRBJ1-2
TGTGCCAGCAGCCCTACTAACACAGATACGCAGTATTTT | CASSPTNTDTQYF | . | TRBV7-9 | few | TRBJ2-3
TGTGCCAGCCTGGGTGACAATGAGCAGTTCTTC | CASLGDNEQFF | . | TRBV5-4 | . | TRBJ2-1
TGCAGCGTCCGGGGGCAGGGGGGCCGCACCAACGAGCAGTACTTC | CSVRGQGGRTNEQYF | . | TRBV29-1 | . | TRBJ2-7
TGTGCCAGCAGTTTTGAACTAGCGGGGGGCTGGGGAGAGACCCAGTACTTC | CASSFELAGGWGETQYF | TRBD2 | TRBV6-5 | . | TRBJ2-5
TGTGCCAGTAGTGGGGAGAAGACTGAAGCTTTCTTT | CASSGEKTEAFF | . | TRBV19 | . | TRBJ1-1
TGCGCCAGCAGACCGGACGCGGCCAATCAGCCCCAGCATTTT | CASRPDAANQPQHF | . | TRBV5-1 | . | TRBJ1-5